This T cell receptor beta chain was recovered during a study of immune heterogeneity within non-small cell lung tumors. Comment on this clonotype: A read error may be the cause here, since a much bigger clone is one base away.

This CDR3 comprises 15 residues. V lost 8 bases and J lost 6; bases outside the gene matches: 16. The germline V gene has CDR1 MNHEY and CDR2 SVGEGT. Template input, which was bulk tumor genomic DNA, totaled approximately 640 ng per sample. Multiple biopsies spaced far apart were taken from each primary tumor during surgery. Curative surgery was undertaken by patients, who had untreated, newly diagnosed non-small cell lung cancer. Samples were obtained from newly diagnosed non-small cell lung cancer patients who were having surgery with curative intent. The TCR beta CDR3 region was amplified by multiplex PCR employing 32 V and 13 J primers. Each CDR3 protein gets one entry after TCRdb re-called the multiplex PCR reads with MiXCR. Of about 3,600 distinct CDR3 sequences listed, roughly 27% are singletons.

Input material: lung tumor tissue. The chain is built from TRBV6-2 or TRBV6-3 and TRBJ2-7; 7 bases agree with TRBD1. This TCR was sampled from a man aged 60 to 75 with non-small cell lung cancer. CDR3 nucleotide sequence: TGTGCCAGCCTTCCCGGTGGGGCCAAGGGGGCCGAGCAGTACTTC. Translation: CASLPGGAKGAEQYF.